The T cell receptor beta chain described here comes from a study of blood T cell repertoires in COVID-19. Turning to the study itself: Italy, Spain and the United States were the sources of the convalescent and acute COVID-19 samples. T cells, B-cell-depleted T cells, or PBMCs provided the cDNA or gDNA that served as material.

In the original workflow: Nucleated cell counts were estimated from reference gene primer amplification. Sequencing was performed with immunoSEQ multiplex PCR; in TCRdb, only in-frame clones are kept and a portion is missing. That table furnishes V, J and clone size, whereas the DNA furnished D and trimming. This sample has around 67,000 clones, with about 90% found just once. J gave up 3 bases and V 5 bases, and 6 bases lay outside the gene matches. Germline V gives CDR1 SGHAT, CDR2 FQNNGV. The CDR3 runs 14 residues. This clone turned up a few times. This chain joins TRBV11-2 and TRBJ1-2; TRBD1 matches 7 bases. The sample consisted of peripheral blood. The origin of this receptor is a human donor in a cohort sampled during active COVID-19. For the CDR3, the DNA is TGTGCCAGCAGCCGGGACAGACTAGACTATGGCTACACCTTC. Amino acids: CASSRDRLDYGYTF.